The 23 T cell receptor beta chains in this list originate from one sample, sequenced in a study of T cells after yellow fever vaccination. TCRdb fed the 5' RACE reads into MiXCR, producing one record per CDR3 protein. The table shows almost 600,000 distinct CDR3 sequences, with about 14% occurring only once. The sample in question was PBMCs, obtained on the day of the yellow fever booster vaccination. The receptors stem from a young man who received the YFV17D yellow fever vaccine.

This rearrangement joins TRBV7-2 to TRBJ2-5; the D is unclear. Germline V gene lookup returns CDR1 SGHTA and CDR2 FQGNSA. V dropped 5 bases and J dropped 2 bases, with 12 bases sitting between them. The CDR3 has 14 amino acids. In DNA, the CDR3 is TGTGCCAGCAGCCCGGAAGGGCTTCAAGAGACCCAGTACTTC. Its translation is CASSPEGLQETQYF.

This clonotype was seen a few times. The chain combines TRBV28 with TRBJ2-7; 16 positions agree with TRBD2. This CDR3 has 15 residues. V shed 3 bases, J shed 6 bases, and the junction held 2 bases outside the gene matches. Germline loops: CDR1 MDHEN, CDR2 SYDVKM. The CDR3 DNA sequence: TGTGCCAGCAGTTTGGGGACTAGCGGGAGGGCCGAGCAGTACTTC. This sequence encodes CASSLGTSGRAEQYF.

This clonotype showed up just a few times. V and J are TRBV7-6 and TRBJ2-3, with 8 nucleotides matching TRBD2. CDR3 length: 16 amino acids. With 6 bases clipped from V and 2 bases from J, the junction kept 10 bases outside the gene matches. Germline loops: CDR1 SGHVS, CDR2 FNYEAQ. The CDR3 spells CASSSNGGRSTDTQYF. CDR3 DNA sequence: TGTGCCAGCAGTTCCAATGGCGGGAGGTCCACAGATACGCAGTATTTT.

CDR3 in amino acids: CASSNPGQPEYEAFF. CDR3 coding DNA: TGTGCCAGTAGTAACCCGGGACAGCCCGAATATGAAGCTTTCTTT. The V and J genes are TRBV19 and TRBJ1-1; 7 nucleotides agree with TRBD1. The J segment lost 7 bases and the V segment lost 4 bases, leaving 12 bases of the junction unmatched. From germline, CDR1 is LNHDA and CDR2 SQIVND (reference sequence). The CDR3 sequence is 15 residues long.

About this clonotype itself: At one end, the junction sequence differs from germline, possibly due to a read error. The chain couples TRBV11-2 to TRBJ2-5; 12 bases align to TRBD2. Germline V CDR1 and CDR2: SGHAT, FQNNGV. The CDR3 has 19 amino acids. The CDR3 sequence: CASCLEGPSGRARKETQYF. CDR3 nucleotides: TGTGCCAGCTGCTTAGAGGGGCCTAGCGGGAGGGCCAGGAAGGAGACCCAGTACTTC. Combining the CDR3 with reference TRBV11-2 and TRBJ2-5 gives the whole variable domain EAGVAQSPRYKIIEKRQSVAFWCNPISGHATLYWYQQILGQGPKLLIQFQNNGVVDDSQLPKDRFSAERLKGVDSTLKIQPAKLEDSAVYLCASCLEGPSGRARKETQYFGPGTRLLVL.

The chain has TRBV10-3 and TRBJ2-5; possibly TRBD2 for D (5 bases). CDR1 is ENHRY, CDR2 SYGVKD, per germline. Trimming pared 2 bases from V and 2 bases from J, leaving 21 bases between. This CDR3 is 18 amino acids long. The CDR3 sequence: CAISERSGSHPEQETQYF. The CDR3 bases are TGTGCCATCAGTGAGCGTTCGGGGTCCCACCCGGAGCAAGAGACCCAGTACTTC.

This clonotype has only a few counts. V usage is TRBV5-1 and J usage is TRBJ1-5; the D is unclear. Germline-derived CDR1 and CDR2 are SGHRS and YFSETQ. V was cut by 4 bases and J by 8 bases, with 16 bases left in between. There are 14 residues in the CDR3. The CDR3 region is CASSPSGVYEPQHF. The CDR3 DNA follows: TGCGCCAGCAGCCCTTCCGGGGTTTACGAGCCCCAGCATTTT.

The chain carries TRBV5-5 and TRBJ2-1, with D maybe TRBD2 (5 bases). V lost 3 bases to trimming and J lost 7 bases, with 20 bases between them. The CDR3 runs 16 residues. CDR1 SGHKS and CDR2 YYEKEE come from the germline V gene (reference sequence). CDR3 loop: CASSWSVAGMGNEQFF. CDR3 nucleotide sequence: TGTGCCAGCAGCTGGTCGGTGGCCGGGATGGGGAATGAGCAGTTCTTC.

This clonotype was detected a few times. Here the CDR3 reads CAWGPRSSYNEQFF. Here the CDR3 DNA reads TGTGCCTGGGGTCCGCGTAGCTCCTACAATGAGCAGTTCTTC. The rearrangement links TRBV30 to TRBJ2-1, with unresolved D. The V gene lost 5 bases and the J gene lost 0 bases, with 11 bases spanning the gap. The germline V gene has CDR1 GTSNPN and CDR2 SVGIG (reference sequence). The CDR3 has 14 amino acids.

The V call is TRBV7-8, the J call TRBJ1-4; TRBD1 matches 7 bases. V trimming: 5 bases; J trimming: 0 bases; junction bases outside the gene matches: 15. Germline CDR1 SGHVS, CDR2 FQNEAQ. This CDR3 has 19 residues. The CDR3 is CASSGAGQMYLATNEKLFF. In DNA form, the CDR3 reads TGTGCCAGCAGCGGTGCGGGACAGATGTATCTTGCAACTAATGAAAAACTGTTTTTT. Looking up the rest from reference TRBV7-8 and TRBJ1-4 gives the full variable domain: GAGVSQSPRYKVAKRGQDVALRCDPISGHVSLFWYQQALGQGPEFLTYFQNEAQLDKSGLPSDRFFAERPEGSVSTLKIQRTQQEDSAVYLCASSGAGQMYLATNEKLFFGSGTQLSVL.

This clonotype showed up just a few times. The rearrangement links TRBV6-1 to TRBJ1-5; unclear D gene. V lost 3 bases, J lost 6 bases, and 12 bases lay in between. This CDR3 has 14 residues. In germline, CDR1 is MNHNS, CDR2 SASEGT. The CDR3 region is CASSDREAFQPQHF. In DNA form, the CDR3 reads TGTGCCAGCAGTGACCGGGAGGCCTTTCAGCCCCAGCATTTT.

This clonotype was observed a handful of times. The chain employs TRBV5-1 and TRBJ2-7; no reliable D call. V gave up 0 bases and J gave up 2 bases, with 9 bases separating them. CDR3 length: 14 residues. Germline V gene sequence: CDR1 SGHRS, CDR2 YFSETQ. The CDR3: CASSLAVQPYEQYF. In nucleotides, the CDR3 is TGCGCCAGCAGCTTGGCCGTACAGCCCTACGAGCAGTACTTC. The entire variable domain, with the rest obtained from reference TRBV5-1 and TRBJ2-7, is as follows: KAGVTQTPRYLIKTRGQQVTLSCSPISGHRSVSWYQQTPGQGLQFLFEYFSETQRNKGNFPGRFSGRQFSNSRSEMNVSTLELGDSALYLCASSLAVQPYEQYFGPGTRLTVT.

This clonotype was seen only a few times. The CDR3 nucleotides are TGTGCCAGCAGCTTAGTGCAGGCAGGGGAGGACGAGCAGTACTTC. It is translated as CASSLVQAGEDEQYF. This chain uses TRBV7-9 with TRBJ2-7; possibly TRBD1 or TRBD2 for D (6 bases each). Trimming removed 1 base at V and 5 bases at J, with 15 bases between. This CDR3 comprises 15 residues. Germline loops: CDR1 SEHNR, CDR2 FQNEAQ (reference sequence).

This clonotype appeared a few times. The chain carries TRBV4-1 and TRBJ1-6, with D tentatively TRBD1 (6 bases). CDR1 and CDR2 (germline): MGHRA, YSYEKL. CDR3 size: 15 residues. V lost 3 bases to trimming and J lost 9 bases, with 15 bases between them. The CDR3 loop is CASSHQQGYFSPLHF. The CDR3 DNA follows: TGCGCCAGCAGCCACCAACAGGGCTATTTTTCACCCCTCCACTTT.

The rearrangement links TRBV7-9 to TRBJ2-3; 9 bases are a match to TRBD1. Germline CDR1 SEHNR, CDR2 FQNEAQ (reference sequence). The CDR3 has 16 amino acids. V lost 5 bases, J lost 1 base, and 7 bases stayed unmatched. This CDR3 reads CASSQGDRARTDTQYF. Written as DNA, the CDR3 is TGTGCCAGCAGCCAAGGGGACAGGGCTCGCACAGATACGCAGTATTTT.

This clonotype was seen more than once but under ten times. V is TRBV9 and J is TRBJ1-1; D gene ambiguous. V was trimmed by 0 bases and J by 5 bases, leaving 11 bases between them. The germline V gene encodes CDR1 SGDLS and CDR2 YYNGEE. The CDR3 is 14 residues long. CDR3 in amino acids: CASSVAGSETEAFF. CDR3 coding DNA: TGTGCCAGCAGCGTAGCCGGATCAGAAACTGAAGCTTTCTTT.

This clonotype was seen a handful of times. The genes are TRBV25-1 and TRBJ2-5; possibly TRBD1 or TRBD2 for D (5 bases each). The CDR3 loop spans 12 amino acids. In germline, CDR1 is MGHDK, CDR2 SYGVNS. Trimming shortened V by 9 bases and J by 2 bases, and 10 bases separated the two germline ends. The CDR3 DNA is TGTGCCAGTGGGGGTAGGCAAGAGACCCAGTACTTC. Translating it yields CASGGRQETQYF.

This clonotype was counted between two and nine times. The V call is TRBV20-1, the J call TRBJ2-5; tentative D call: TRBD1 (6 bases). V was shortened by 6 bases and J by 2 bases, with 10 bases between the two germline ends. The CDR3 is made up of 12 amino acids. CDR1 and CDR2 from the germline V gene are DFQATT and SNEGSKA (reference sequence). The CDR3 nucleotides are TGCAGTGCCCCTAGGGGGCAAGAGACCCAGTACTTC. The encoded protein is CSAPRGQETQYF.

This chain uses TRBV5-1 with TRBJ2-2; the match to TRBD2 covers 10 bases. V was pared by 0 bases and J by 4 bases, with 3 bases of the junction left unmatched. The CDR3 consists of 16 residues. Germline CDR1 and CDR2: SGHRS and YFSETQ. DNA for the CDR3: TGCGCCAGCAGCTTGGGTGTAGCGGGAGGCACCGGGGAGCTGTTTTTT. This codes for CASSLGVAGGTGELFF.

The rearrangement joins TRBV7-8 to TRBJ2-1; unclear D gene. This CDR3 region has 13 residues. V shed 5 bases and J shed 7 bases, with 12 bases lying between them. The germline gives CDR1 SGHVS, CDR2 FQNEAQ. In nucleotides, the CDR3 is TGTGCCAGCAGCCATACCGCTGGGAATGAGCAGTTCTTC. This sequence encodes CASSHTAGNEQFF.

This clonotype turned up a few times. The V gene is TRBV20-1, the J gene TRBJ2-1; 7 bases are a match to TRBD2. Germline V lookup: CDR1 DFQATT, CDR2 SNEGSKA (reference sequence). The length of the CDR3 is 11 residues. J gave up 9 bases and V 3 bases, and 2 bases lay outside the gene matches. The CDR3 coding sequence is TGCAGTGCTAGTGGGGAGGGTGAGCAGTTCTTC. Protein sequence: CSASGEGEQFF.

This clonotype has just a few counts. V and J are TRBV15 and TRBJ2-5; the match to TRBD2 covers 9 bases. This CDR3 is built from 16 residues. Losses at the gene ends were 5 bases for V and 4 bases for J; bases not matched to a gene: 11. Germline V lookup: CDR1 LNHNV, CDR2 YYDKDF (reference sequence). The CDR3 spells CATSAVSGRGGETQYF. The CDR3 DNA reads TGTGCCACCAGCGCCGTTAGCGGGAGAGGGGGAGAGACCCAGTACTTC.

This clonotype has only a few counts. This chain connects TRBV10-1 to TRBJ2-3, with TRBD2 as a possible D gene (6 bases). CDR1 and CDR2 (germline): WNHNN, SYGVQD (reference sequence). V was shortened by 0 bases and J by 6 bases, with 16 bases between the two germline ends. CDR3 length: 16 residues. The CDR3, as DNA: TGCGCCAGCAGTGAGTCGACGGGAGCCCTAGGGGATACGCAGTATTTT. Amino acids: CASSESTGALGDTQYF.